Listed below are T cell receptor beta chains from one sample, sequenced in a study of shared clonotypes between healthy human individuals. The data were produced by immunoSEQ multiplex PCR, yet TCRdb's version contains in-frame clones alone and is incomplete. This table holds around 2,100,000 clones, over 85% found once. The specimen sequenced was naive CD8+ T cells sorted from blood. These TCRs come from a man aged 18 to 35 in good health. Both conserved end residues are part of each CDR3. D genes are given only for firm matches.

v_call	d_call	j_call	cdr3_length	cdr3_nt	cdr3_aa
TRBV5-6	.	TRBJ2-1	15	TGTGCCAGCAACTCTCCGGGGGAGGCCTACAATGAGCAGTTCTTC	CASNSPGEAYNEQFF
TRBV2	TRBD2	TRBJ2-5	16	TGTGCCAGCAGTGTGAGTCTAGCGGGACGGAAAGAGACCCAGTACTTC	CASSVSLAGRKETQYF
TRBV7-9	.	TRBJ2-7	17	TGTGCCAGCAGCTCCCCCGGGGGGCGGGATCCCGTTTACGAGCAGTACTTC	CASSSPGGRDPVYEQYF
TRBV25-1	TRBD1	TRBJ2-7	15	TGTGCCAGCAGTGATGTGGCAGGGGGATCCCACGAGCAGTACTTC	CASSDVAGGSHEQYF
TRBV11-2	.	TRBJ2-5	13	TGTGCCAGCAGCTTAGATCCCCTGGAGACCCAGTACTTC	CASSLDPLETQYF
TRBV27	.	TRBJ2-7	14	TGTGCCACCTCCTACGGGGCTTTACCGGACGAGCAGTACTTC	CATSYGALPDEQYF
TRBV7-9	.	TRBJ2-3	13	TGTGCCAGCAGCTTAGCCGTAGTAGATACGCAGTATTTT	CASSLAVVDTQYF
TRBV11-2	.	TRBJ1-1	14	TGTGCCAGCAGACAACTCAGGCAAGTGGCTGAAGCTTTCTTT	CASRQLRQVAEAFF
TRBV11-2	TRBD2	TRBJ2-3	18	TGTGCCAGCAGCTTAGTTATAGGCGGGAGGGCCGGGACAGATACGCAGTATTTT	CASSLVIGGRAGTDTQYF
TRBV18	.	TRBJ2-7	13	TGTGCCAGCTCACCGGGGAGCCCCTACGAGCAGTACTTC	CASSPGSPYEQYF
TRBV18	.	TRBJ2-3	15	TGTGCCAGCTCACCACAAACACTTAGCACAGATACGCAGTATTTT	CASSPQTLSTDTQYF
TRBV9	TRBD1	TRBJ2-2	16	TGTGCCAGCAGCTCCCGGACAGGGAGGAGTTCCGGGGAGCTGTTTTTT	CASSSRTGRSSGELFF